These 30 T cell receptor beta chains were all obtained from the same sample, sequenced in a study of T cell changes during pregnancy in multiple sclerosis. Here immunoSEQ multiplex PCR was the method, and the copy in TCRdb shows in-frame clones only, minus some. The table shows 95,000 to 150,000 clones, with approximately 94% occurring only once. The sample consisted of peripheral blood, taken before pregnancy. These receptors were collected from a female donor with multiple sclerosis, enrolled in a pregnancy study.

The chain employs TRBV18 and TRBJ1-1, with D possibly matching TRBD1 (5 bases). Trimming left V 4 bases short and J 2 bases short, with 14 bases between. The germline V gene has CDR1 KGHSH and CDR2 LQKENI. The CDR3 covers 15 residues. CDR3 in DNA: TGTGCCAGCTCACTAACCGGGGACTCAAACACTGAAGCTTTCTTT. It encodes CASSLTGDSNTEAFF.

In DNA form, the CDR3 reads TGTGCCAGTAGTATAGGGGCGGGACCAAGCTACGAGCAGTACTTC. It encodes CASSIGAGPSYEQYF. The chain carries TRBV19 and TRBJ2-7, with D perhaps TRBD2 (6 bases). Germline assignment: CDR1 LNHDA and CDR2 SQIVND (reference sequence). This CDR3 has 15 amino acids. V was trimmed by 1 base and J by 3 bases, leaving 13 bases between them.

The rearrangement links TRBV6-6 to TRBJ1-2; D not certain. V was clipped by 8 bases and J by 4 bases, with 17 bases between them. The CDR3 sequence is 14 residues long. Per germline, CDR1 MNHNY and CDR2 SVGAGI (reference sequence). The CDR3 nucleotides are TGTGCCAGCCTGTCCACAGCGGACCTCTATGGCTACACCTTC. Protein sequence: CASLSTADLYGYTF.

V is TRBV14 and J is TRBJ2-1; TRBD2 aligns across 8 bases. CDR1 and CDR2 (germline): SGHDN, FVKESK. This CDR3 comprises 14 residues. Germline trimming cut 7 bases from V and 7 bases from J; bases unmatched to any gene: 9. CDR3 DNA sequence: TGTGCCAGCAAGGGACTAGGGCCCCGGAATGAGCAGTTCTTC. Protein product: CASKGLGPRNEQFF.

V usage is TRBV27 and J usage is TRBJ2-3; unclear D gene. The CDR3 consists of 13 residues. Trimming removed 1 base from V and 4 bases from J, with 6 bases in between. Germline loops: CDR1 MNHEY, CDR2 SMNVEV (reference sequence). The CDR3 bases are TGTGCCAGCAGTTTATTGTTCTCAGATACGCAGTATTTT. It translates to CASSLLFSDTQYF.

The CDR3 DNA reads TGTGCCAGCAGTATCCTCTCTCCGGGCAGGGGCAGGTGCAATCAGCCCCAGCATTTT. Translating gives CASSILSPGRGRCNQPQHF. J is TRBJ1-5 and V is TRBV6-7; maybe TRBD1 (6 bases). TRBV6-7 is an open reading frame whose function is uncertain. There are 19 residues in the CDR3. V lost 5 bases and J lost 2, with 25 bases in between.

The rearrangement links TRBV14 to TRBJ1-3; D gene uncertain. Germline V gene lookup returns CDR1 SGHDN and CDR2 FVKESK. The CDR3 extends over 15 amino acids. Trimming left V 3 bases short and J 4 bases short, with 13 bases between. The CDR3 DNA reads as TGTGCCAGCAGCCATGAGGTTATTCCGGGAAACACCATATATTTT. Its protein is CASSHEVIPGNTIYF.

A single count supports this clone. This rearrangement joins TRBV2 to TRBJ1-3; D call uncertain. The CDR3 totals 14 residues. V gave up 9 bases and J gave up 4 bases, with 16 bases separating them. Germline V CDR1 and CDR2: SNHLY, FYNNEI. CDR3 coding DNA: TGTGCCAGTCGCGAGGGCTTCGCCGGAAACACCATATATTTT. Translating it yields CASREGFAGNTIYF.

This rearrangement joins TRBV5-1 to TRBJ1-1; D is undetermined. The CDR3 consists of 14 residues. Per germline, CDR1 SGHRS and CDR2 YFSETQ. Trimming shortened V by 2 bases and J by 0 bases, and 8 bases separated the two germline ends. The CDR3 here is CASSLTAMNTEAFF. The CDR3 coding sequence is TGCGCCAGCAGCTTAACAGCAATGAACACTGAAGCTTTCTTT.

This rearrangement joins TRBV7-3 to TRBJ2-3, with TRBD2 matching 12 bases. V lost 5 bases and J lost 0; bases outside the gene matches: 6. Per germline, CDR1 SGHTA and CDR2 FQGTGA. The CDR3 has 17 residues. The CDR3: CASSLLAGGPSTDTQYF. The CDR3 bases are TGTGCCAGCAGCCTACTAGCGGGAGGTCCTAGCACAGATACGCAGTATTTT.

The chain employs TRBV2 and TRBJ1-5; tentatively, D is TRBD1 (6 bases). The CDR3 consists of 14 residues. Germline CDR1 SNHLY, CDR2 FYNNEI. V was pared by 6 bases and J by 7 bases, with 16 bases between. CDR3 protein: CASREGGDGQPQHF. The DNA for the CDR3 is TGTGCCAGCAGGGAGGGGGGGGACGGGCAGCCCCAGCATTTT.

The rearrangement links TRBV7-9 to TRBJ1-1; D gene ambiguous. The CDR3 contains 16 residues. Per the germline V gene, CDR1 is SEHNR and CDR2 is FQNEAQ (reference sequence). V lost 7 bases to trimming and J lost 0 bases, with 18 bases between them. CDR3: CASIPPRPGMNTEAFF. DNA of the CDR3: TGTGCCAGCATCCCCCCCCGGCCAGGCATGAACACTGAAGCTTTCTTT.

V and J are TRBV19 and TRBJ2-7; D remains unclear. The CDR3 is 14 amino acids. V was cut by 1 base and J by 3 bases, with 10 bases left in between. Germline V CDR1 and CDR2: LNHDA, SQIVND (reference sequence). The CDR3 protein is CASSIGPGSYEQYF. CDR3 nucleotide sequence: TGTGCCAGTAGTATAGGACCAGGTAGCTACGAGCAGTACTTC.

The table lists this clone with a count of one. The rearrangement uses TRBV9 and TRBJ2-5; perhaps TRBD1 as D (5 bases). Trimming pared 0 bases from V and 4 bases from J, leaving 13 bases between. CDR1 and CDR2 (germline): SGDLS, YYNGEE. This CDR3 has 15 residues. CDR3 nucleotide sequence: TGTGCCAGCAGCGTAGGGCAGGGCGTAGGAGAGACCCAGTACTTC. Its translation is CASSVGQGVGETQYF.

This chain connects TRBV18 to TRBJ2-6, with D possibly matching TRBD2 (5 bases). CDR1 and CDR2 from the germline V gene are KGHSH and LQKENI. Trimming pared 2 bases from V and 3 bases from J, leaving 11 bases between. The CDR3 has 16 residues. CDR3 nucleotides: TGTGCCAGCTCACCAACGGGCGAGGGTGGGGCCAACGTCCTGACTTTC. Amino acid sequence: CASSPTGEGGANVLTF.

The V call is TRBV19, the J call TRBJ1-2, with 7 bases matching TRBD1. The CDR3 sequence is 14 residues long. Germline V gene lookup returns CDR1 LNHDA and CDR2 SQIVND (reference sequence). With 5 bases clipped from V and 4 bases from J, the junction kept 7 bases outside the gene matches. CDR3 protein: CASSLLQGIYGYTF. The CDR3 DNA is TGTGCCAGTAGTTTACTACAGGGGATCTATGGCTACACCTTC.

The chain has TRBV2 and TRBJ2-7; D may be TRBD2 (6 bases). Germline CDR1 reads SNHLY; CDR2 reads FYNNEI. The CDR3 contains 16 residues. Trimming took off 7 bases at V and 1 base at J, with 20 bases between the two ends. The CDR3 region has the DNA TGTGCCAGCATCGGAGGGGAGTTAGGGATTTCCTACGAGCAGTACTTC. Its protein is CASIGGELGISYEQYF.

The rearrangement links TRBV28 to TRBJ2-7; 8 bases line up with TRBD2. CDR3 length equals 13 residues. J lost 2 bases, V lost 6 bases, and 3 bases had no gene match. The V gene's germline CDR1 is MDHEN and CDR2 SYDVKM. This CDR3 is CASSSGGPYEQYF. CDR3 sequence (DNA): TGTGCCAGCAGCTCGGGGGGGCCCTACGAGCAGTACTTC.

This sequence joins TRBV7-2 and TRBJ1-1; no reliable D call. Trimming pared 6 bases from V and 6 bases from J, leaving 17 bases between. Per germline, CDR1 SGHTA and CDR2 FQGNSA. CDR3 length: 14 residues. The DNA of the CDR3 is TGTGCCAGCAGTCGTGACCAGGTCATGGCTGAAGCTTTCTTT. It codes for CASSRDQVMAEAFF.

The chain carries TRBV2 and TRBJ2-7, with 7 bases lining up with TRBD1. The CDR3 totals 15 residues. The germline CDR1 and CDR2 sequences are SNHLY and FYNNEI. V trimming: 2 bases; J trimming: 5 bases; junction bases outside the gene matches: 9. CDR3 DNA sequence: TGTGCCAGCAGTGAACGTTTCCAGGGGGTCGACGAGCAGTACTTC. It codes for CASSERFQGVDEQYF.

J is TRBJ2-1 and V is TRBV30, with TRBD2 identical over 7 bases. V was pared by 3 bases and J by 8 bases, with 10 bases of the junction left unmatched. Per germline, CDR1 GTSNPN and CDR2 SVGIG (reference sequence). The CDR3 totals 14 residues. CDR3 in amino acids: CAWRRGREYYEQFF. The CDR3 region has the DNA TGTGCCTGGAGAAGAGGGCGGGAGTATTATGAGCAGTTCTTC.

CDR3 in amino acids: CASSLGAGASYGYTF. The CDR3 region has the DNA TGTGCCAGCAGCTTAGGGGCAGGGGCGAGCTATGGCTACACCTTC. The J gene is TRBJ1-2, the V gene TRBV7-2; D is perhaps TRBD1 (6 bases). V shed 1 base and J shed 4 bases, with 13 bases lying between them. Germline loops: CDR1 SGHTA, CDR2 FQGNSA. CDR3 size: 15 residues.

The CDR3, as DNA: TGTGCCAGCTCACCCCGGACAGGGATCTCTGGAAACACCATATATTTT. It yields the protein CASSPRTGISGNTIYF. This chain joins TRBV18 and TRBJ1-3; 8 bases match TRBD1. The V and J ends lost 3 bases and 0 bases, in that order; junction bases with no gene match: 4. The germline V gene encodes CDR1 KGHSH and CDR2 LQKENI. The CDR3 covers 16 residues.

The V and J genes are TRBV19 and TRBJ1-2; 10 nucleotides line up with TRBD1. CDR1 and CDR2 from the germline V gene are LNHDA and SQIVND (reference sequence). The CDR3 is 15 residues long. V lost 4 bases and J lost 8; bases outside the gene matches: 10. The CDR3 DNA follows: TGTGCCAGTAGTACTGATACCGGGACAGGGGACGGCTACACCTTC. It yields the protein CASSTDTGTGDGYTF.

The CDR3 nucleotides are TGTGCCAGTAGTATAGCCACAGGGTCCCCCTACGAGCAGTACTTC. It is translated as CASSIATGSPYEQYF. The V gene is TRBV19, the J gene TRBJ2-7, with a weak D call TRBD1 (6 bases). The CDR3 totals 15 residues. Per the germline V gene, CDR1 is LNHDA and CDR2 is SQIVND (reference sequence). Trimming removed 1 base from V and 2 bases from J, with 12 bases in between.

The chain employs TRBV2 and TRBJ1-6, with TRBD1 matching over 11 bases. The CDR3 totals 16 residues. The ends lost 5 bases at V and 5 bases at J; junction bases unmatched: 5. Germline loops: CDR1 SNHLY, CDR2 FYNNEI. The CDR3 DNA sequence: TGTGCCAGCAGTATGCCGGGACAGGGGGATAATTCACCCCTCCACTTT. This gives the protein CASSMPGQGDNSPLHF.

CDR3 in amino acids: CARSLDWGTGEDTQYF. The CDR3 nucleotides are TGTGCCAGAAGCTTGGACTGGGGGACAGGCGAAGATACGCAGTATTTT. The chain is built from TRBV5-3 and TRBJ2-3, with 8 positions matching TRBD1. TRBV5-3 is known as an ORF, though its function is uncertain. The V and J ends lost 0 bases and 5 bases, in that order; junction bases with no gene match: 8. CDR3 length: 16 residues.

The chain has TRBV19 and TRBJ1-1; D gene uncertain. The CDR3 is made up of 12 amino acids. In germline, CDR1 is LNHDA, CDR2 SQIVND (reference sequence). With 7 bases removed from V and 1 base from J, the gap between germline ends came to 7 bases. CDR3: CASTYRNTEAFF. CDR3 coding DNA: TGTGCCAGTACCTACAGGAACACTGAAGCTTTCTTT.

This clone was counted a single time. This chain uses TRBV12-5 with TRBJ2-1; 7 positions agree with TRBD2. After removal of 5 bases from V and 2 bases from J, the junction contained 6 bases not matched to a gene. Germline values: CDR1 LGHNT, CDR2 FRNRAP. The CDR3 loop spans 15 amino acids. The CDR3: CASGPSGGTYNEQFF. In DNA, the CDR3 is TGTGCTAGTGGTCCCTCCGGGGGGACCTACAATGAGCAGTTCTTC.

The J gene is TRBJ2-3, the V gene TRBV9; 7 nucleotides line up with TRBD1. The CDR3 is 17 residues long. Germline-derived CDR1 and CDR2 are SGDLS and YYNGEE. V lost 0 bases, J lost 4 bases, and 11 bases stayed unmatched. The CDR3 DNA reads as TGTGCCAGCAGCGTAGGTGTAGGGGGCGCGAATGCAGATACGCAGTATTTT. Residues: CASSVGVGGANADTQYF. Variable domain in full (rest from reference TRBV9 and TRBJ2-3): DSGVTQTPKHLITATGQRVTLRCSPRSGDLSVYWYQQSLDQGLQFLIQYYNGEERAKGNILERFSAQQFPDLHSELNLSSLELGDSALYFCASSVGVGGANADTQYFGPGTRLTVL.